Given below is one TCR beta chain in context. Its target is unknown. TCRdb fed the reads into MiXCR, producing one record per CDR3 protein. The data show fewer than 850,000 distinct CDR3 sequences, roughly 29% seen once. The V segment lost 3 bases and the J segment 1 base; nucleotides outside the gene matches: 8. CDR3 length: 17 residues. CDR1 and CDR2 from the germline V gene are MNHEY and SMNVEV (reference sequence). These data belong to a study of T cell repertoires in cytomegalovirus infection. The receptor's source is a human donor in good health (CMV status not recorded). Some clones in this sample may be carry-over from other donors' samples. V and J are TRBV27 and TRBJ2-5; the match to TRBD1 covers 10 bases. The input for sequencing was cultured CD8+ T cells from PBMCs, taken from culture after CMV antigen stimulation. CDR3 sequence reads: CASSFIRTGGVQETQYF. As DNA, the CDR3 is TGTGCCAGCAGTTTTATTCGGACAGGGGGGGTCCAAGAGACCCAGTACTTC.